Each of the 10 T cell receptor beta chains below was sequenced from the same sample in a study of T cells in Graves' hyperthyroidism and ophthalmopathy. TCR beta CDR3 regions were amplified from RNA transcripts. Researchers ran a first-round RT-PCR on the TCR CDR3 using the HTBI primer set. In TCRdb, the multiplex PCR reads were re-called with MiXCR into one record per CDR3 protein. The data show 450,000 to 700,000 distinct CDR3 sequences, with 35% to 55% seen just once and 15% to 20% held by the top ten. Sequencing was done on a sample of peripheral blood or thyroid tissue (not recorded which). The receptors derive from an adult woman with Graves' disease, either hyperthyroidism or ophthalmopathy (not recorded which).

The CDR3 loop reads CASTLLPPPYYNTEAFF. CDR3 sequence (DNA): TGTGCCAGCACTCTCCTACCCCCTCCGTACTACAACACTGAAGCTTTCTTT. V usage is TRBV6-5 and J usage is TRBJ1-1; D gene ambiguous. The CDR3 extends over 17 amino acids. Germline V gene data show CDR1 as MNHEY and CDR2 as SVGAGI. Trimming left V 7 bases short and J 2 bases short, with 23 bases between.

This clonotype was recorded at least ten times. CDR3 nucleotide sequence: TGTGCCAGCAGTTACGCCAATAATGAAAAACTGTTTTTT. The encoded protein is CASSYANNEKLFF. This rearrangement joins TRBV6-6 to TRBJ1-4; no firm D call. Trimming left V 2 bases short and J 4 bases short, with 5 bases between. This CDR3 has 13 residues. Germline V gene data show CDR1 as MNHNY and CDR2 as SVGAGI (reference sequence).

Turning to this clonotype: A single base separates this from a much larger clone, so it may be a read error. The chain joins TRBV9 to TRBJ2-2; a possible D gene is TRBD2 (6 bases). This CDR3 spans 16 amino acids. The germline CDR1 and CDR2 sequences are SGDLS and YYNGEE. CDR3 sequence: CASGVVGGLNTGELFF. CDR3 sequence (DNA): TGTGCCAGCGGCGTGGTGGGGGGTCTGAACACCGGGGAGCTGTTTTTT.

With regard to this clonotype: A read error may produce the germline difference seen at one junction end. The chain joins TRBV6-4 to TRBJ1-5; 7 bases agree with TRBD1. Germline V gene data show CDR1 as MRHNA and CDR2 as SNTAGT. The CDR3 totals 12 residues. In DNA form, the CDR3 reads TGTGCCAGCCGACAGGGCAAACAGCCCCAGCATTTT. Protein sequence: CASRQGKQPQHF.

This clonotype was seen at least ten times. This rearrangement joins TRBV28 to TRBJ2-5, with a possible D match to TRBD1 (7 bases). CDR3 length equals 15 residues. V dropped 7 bases and J dropped 4 bases, with 19 bases sitting between them. Germline CDR1 and CDR2: MDHEN and SYDVKM. The CDR3 reads CASTPGGLRVETQYF. The CDR3 nucleotides read TGTGCCAGCACTCCAGGGGGGCTGAGAGTAGAGACCCAGTACTTC.

A few counts support this clonotype. A clone one base away is much larger, so this may be a read error. This chain links TRBV20-1 with TRBJ1-3, with D unclear. Trimming stripped 1 base from V and 0 bases from J, with 13 bases between. Germline V gene data show CDR1 as DFQATT and CDR2 as SNEGSKA (reference sequence). The CDR3 length is 16 residues. CDR3 loop: CSARAPRLRSGNTIYF. DNA of the CDR3: TGCAGTGCTAGAGCTCCGCGACTGCGCTCTGGAAACACCATATATTTT.

A note on this clonotype: A clone one base away is much larger, so this may be a read error. The chain has TRBV7-9 and TRBJ1-1; D uncertain. Looked up from germline, CDR1 is SEHNR and CDR2 is FQNEAQ (reference sequence). The CDR3 loop spans 15 amino acids. Trimming shortened V by 6 bases and J by 11 bases, and 25 bases separated the two germline ends. The CDR3 sequence is CASSIVGGPRVGAFF. The CDR3 DNA follows: TGTGCCAGCAGTATTGTCGGTGGACCGAGGGTGGGGGCTTTCTTT.

V gene TRBV18 combines with J gene TRBJ2-5; D possibly uses TRBD1 or TRBD2 (5 bases each). Germline V lookup: CDR1 KGHSH, CDR2 LQKENI. The CDR3 consists of 15 residues. Trimming took off 0 bases at V and 2 bases at J, with 10 bases between the two ends. CDR3 coding DNA: TGTGCCAGCTCACCACCGAGGGACGCACAAGAGACCCAGTACTTC. Its translation: CASSPPRDAQETQYF.

The chain is built from TRBV2 and TRBJ1-1; tentative D call: TRBD1 (6 bases). Trimming stripped 6 bases from V and 8 bases from J, with 7 bases between. This CDR3 comprises 10 residues. Germline CDR1 reads SNHLY; CDR2 reads FYNNEI. DNA of the CDR3: TGTGCCAGCAGAGACAGGGAAGCTTTCTTT. Translation: CASRDREAFF. The variable domain in full, with the rest retrieved from reference TRBV2 and TRBJ1-1, is EPEVTQTPSHQVTQMGQEVILRCVPISNHLYFYWYRQILGQKVEFLVSFYNNEISEKSEIFDDQFSVERPDGSNFTLKIRSTKLEDSAMYFCASRDREAFFGQGTRLTVV.

In this sample, this clonotype turned up a few times. The chain uses TRBV18 and TRBJ2-7; D is possibly TRBD2 (5 bases). Germline V lookup: CDR1 KGHSH, CDR2 LQKENI. The CDR3 is 12 amino acids. Trimming removed 2 bases at V and 5 bases at J, with 7 bases between. This CDR3 is CASSPFGDEQYF. In DNA, the CDR3 is TGTGCCAGCTCACCATTCGGGGACGAGCAGTACTTC.